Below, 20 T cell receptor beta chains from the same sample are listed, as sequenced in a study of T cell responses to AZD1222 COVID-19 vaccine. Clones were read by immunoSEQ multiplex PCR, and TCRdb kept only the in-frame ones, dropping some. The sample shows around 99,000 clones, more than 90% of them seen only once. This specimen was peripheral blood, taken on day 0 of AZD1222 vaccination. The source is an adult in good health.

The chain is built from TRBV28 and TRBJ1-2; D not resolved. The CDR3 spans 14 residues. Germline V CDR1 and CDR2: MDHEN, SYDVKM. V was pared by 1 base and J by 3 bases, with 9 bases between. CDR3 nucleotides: TGTGCCAGCAGTTTATTAATAAGTCACTATGGCTACACCTTC. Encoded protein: CASSLLISHYGYTF.

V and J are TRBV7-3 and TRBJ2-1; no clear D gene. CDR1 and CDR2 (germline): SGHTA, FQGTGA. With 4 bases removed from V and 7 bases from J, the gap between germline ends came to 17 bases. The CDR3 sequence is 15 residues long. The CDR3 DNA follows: TGTGCCAGCAGCTCCACGGCCACCGACAAGAATGAGCAGTTCTTC. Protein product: CASSSTATDKNEQFF.

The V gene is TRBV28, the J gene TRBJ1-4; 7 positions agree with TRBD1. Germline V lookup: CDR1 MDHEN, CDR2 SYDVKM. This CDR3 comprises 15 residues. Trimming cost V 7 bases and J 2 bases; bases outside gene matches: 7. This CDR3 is CASTPSDRTNEKLFF. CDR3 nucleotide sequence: TGTGCCAGCACCCCCTCGGACAGGACTAATGAAAAACTGTTTTTT.

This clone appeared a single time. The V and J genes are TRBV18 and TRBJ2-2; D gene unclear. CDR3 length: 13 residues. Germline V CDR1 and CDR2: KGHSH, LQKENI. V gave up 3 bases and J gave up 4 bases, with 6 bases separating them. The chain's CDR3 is CASSPSGTGELFF. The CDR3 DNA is TGTGCCAGCTCACCCTCGGGCACCGGGGAGCTGTTTTTT.

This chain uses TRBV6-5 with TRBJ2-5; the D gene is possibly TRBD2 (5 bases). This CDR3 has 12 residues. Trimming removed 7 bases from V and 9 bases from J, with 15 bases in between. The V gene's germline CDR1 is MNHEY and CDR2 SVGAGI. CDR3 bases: TGTGCCAGCAACACGGGATCTGCGGCCCAGTACTTC. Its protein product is CASNTGSAAQYF.

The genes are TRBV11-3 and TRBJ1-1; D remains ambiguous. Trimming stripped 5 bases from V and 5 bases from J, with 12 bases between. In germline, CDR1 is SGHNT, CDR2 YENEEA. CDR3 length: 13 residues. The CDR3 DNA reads TGTGCCAGCAGCCGTAAACTAGGGACTGAAGCTTTCTTT. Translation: CASSRKLGTEAFF. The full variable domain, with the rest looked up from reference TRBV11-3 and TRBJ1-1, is EAGVVQSPRYKIIEKKQPVAFWCNPISGHNTLYWYLQNLGQGPELLIRYENEEAVDDSQLPKDRFSAERLKGVDSTLKIQPAELGDSAVYLCASSRKLGTEAFFGQGTRLTVV.

The CDR3: CASSINRGANEQFF. For the CDR3, the DNA is TGTGCCAGTAGTATAAACAGGGGAGCCAATGAGCAGTTCTTC. The rearrangement uses TRBV19 and TRBJ2-1; 7 bases align to TRBD1. The ends lost 2 bases at V and 6 bases at J; junction bases unmatched: 4. There are 14 residues in the CDR3. In germline, CDR1 is LNHDA, CDR2 SQIVND (reference sequence).

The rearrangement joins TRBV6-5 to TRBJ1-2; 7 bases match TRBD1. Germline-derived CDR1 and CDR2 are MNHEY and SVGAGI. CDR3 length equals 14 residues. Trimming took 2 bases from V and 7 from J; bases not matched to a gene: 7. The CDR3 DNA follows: TGTGCCAGCAGTTACATACAGGGGTGGAGTGGCTACACCTTC. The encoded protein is CASSYIQGWSGYTF.

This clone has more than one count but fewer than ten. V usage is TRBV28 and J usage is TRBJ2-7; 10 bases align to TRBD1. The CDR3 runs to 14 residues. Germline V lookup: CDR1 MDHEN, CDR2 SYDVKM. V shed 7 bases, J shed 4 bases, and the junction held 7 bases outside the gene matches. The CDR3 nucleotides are TGTGCCAGCACCTCAGGGACAGGGGTGTACGAGCAGTACTTC. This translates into CASTSGTGVYEQYF.

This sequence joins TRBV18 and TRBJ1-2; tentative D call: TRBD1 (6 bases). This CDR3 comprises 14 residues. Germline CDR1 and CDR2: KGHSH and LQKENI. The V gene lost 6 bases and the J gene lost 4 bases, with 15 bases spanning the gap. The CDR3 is CASSRQEAGYGYTF. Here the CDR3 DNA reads TGTGCCAGCTCCCGACAGGAGGCGGGCTATGGCTACACCTTC.

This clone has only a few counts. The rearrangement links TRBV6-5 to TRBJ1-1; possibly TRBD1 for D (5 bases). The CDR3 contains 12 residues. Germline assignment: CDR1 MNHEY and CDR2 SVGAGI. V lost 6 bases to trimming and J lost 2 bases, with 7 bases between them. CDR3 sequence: CASRTGNTEAFF. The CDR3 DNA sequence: TGTGCCAGCAGAACAGGTAACACTGAAGCTTTCTTT.

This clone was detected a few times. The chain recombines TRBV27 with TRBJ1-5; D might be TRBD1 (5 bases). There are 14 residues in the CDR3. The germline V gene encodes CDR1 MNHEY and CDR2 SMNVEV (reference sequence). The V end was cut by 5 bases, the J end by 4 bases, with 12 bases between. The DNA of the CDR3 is TGTGCCAGCAGTGGGGGGAGGGGAAATCAGCCCCAGCATTTT. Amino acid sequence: CASSGGRGNQPQHF.

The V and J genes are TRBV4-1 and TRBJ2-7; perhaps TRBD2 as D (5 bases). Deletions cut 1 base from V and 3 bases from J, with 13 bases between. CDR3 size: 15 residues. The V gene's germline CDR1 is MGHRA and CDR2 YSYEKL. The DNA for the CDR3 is TGCGCCAGCAGCCAAGGGGTCGTCGGGGTCTACGAGCAGTACTTC. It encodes CASSQGVVGVYEQYF.

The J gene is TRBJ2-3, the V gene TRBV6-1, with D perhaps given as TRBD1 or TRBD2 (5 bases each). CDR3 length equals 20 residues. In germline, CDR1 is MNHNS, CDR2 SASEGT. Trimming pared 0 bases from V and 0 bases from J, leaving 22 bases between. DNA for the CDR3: TGTGCCAGCAGTGAAGCGCTTCATTTTTCAGGGAGTCCGAGCACAGATACGCAGTATTTT. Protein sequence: CASSEALHFSGSPSTDTQYF.

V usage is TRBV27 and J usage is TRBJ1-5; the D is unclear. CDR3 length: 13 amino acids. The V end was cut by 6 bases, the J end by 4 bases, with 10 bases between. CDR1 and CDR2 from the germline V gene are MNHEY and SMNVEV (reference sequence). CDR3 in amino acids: CASRGGSNQPQHF. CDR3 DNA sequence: TGTGCCAGCAGAGGCGGGAGTAATCAGCCCCAGCATTTT.

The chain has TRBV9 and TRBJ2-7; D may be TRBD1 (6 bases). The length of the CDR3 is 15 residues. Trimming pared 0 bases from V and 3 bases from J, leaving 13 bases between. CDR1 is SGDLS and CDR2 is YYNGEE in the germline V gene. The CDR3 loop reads CASSVDGTKYYEQYF. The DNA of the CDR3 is TGTGCCAGCAGCGTAGATGGGACAAAATACTACGAGCAGTACTTC.

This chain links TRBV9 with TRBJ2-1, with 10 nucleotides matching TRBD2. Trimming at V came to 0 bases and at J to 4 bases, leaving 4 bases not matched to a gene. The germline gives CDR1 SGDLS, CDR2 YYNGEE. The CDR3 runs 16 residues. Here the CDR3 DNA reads TGTGCCAGCAGCGTAGTCGAGCGGGGGGGTTACAATGAGCAGTTCTTC. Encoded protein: CASSVVERGGYNEQFF. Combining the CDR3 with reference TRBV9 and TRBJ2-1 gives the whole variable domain DSGVTQTPKHLITATGQRVTLRCSPRSGDLSVYWYQQSLDQGLQFLIQYYNGEERAKGNILERFSAQQFPDLHSELNLSSLELGDSALYFCASSVVERGGYNEQFFGPGTRLTVL.

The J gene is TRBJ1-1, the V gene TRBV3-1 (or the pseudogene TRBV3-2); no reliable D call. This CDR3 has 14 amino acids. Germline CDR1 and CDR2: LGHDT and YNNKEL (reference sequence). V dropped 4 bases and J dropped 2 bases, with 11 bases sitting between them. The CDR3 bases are TGTGCCAGCAGCCCCGGGTTGACTAACACTGAAGCTTTCTTT. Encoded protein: CASSPGLTNTEAFF.

CDR3 loop: CASSPDRDYEQYF. The CDR3 bases are TGTGCCAGCAGCCCGGACAGGGACTACGAGCAGTACTTC. The chain is built from TRBV7-2 and TRBJ2-7, with TRBD1 matching 8 bases. Germline V lookup: CDR1 SGHTA, CDR2 FQGNSA. Trimming cost V 5 bases and J 3 bases; bases outside gene matches: 3. The CDR3 totals 13 residues.

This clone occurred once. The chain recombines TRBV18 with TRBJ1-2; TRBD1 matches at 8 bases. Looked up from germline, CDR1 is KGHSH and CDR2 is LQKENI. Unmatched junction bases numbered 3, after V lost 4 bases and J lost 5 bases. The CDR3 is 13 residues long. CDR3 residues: CASSQGQDYGYTF. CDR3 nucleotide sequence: TGTGCCAGCTCACAGGGACAGGATTATGGCTACACCTTC.